These 13 T cell receptor beta chains came from one sample sequenced in a study of vaccination effects on CD4 cells after COVID-19. These receptors have no identified antigens. Antigen-specific CD4+ T cells were expanded with viral peptide pools in the ViraFEST assay before sequencing. The authors isolated CD4+ T cells after ten to eleven days of culture. The person was diagnosed with PCR-confirmed SARS-CoV-2 infection between March and December 2020. Assay used: immunoSEQ multiplex PCR; TCRdb lists only in-frame clones, some missing. The table lists tens of thousands of clones, roughly 69% of them singletons. This specimen consisted of CD4+ T cells from PBMCs cultured with SARS-CoV-2 spike peptides, obtained before COVID-19 vaccination. These receptors all come from a human donor who had a prior SARS-CoV-2 infection.

The rearrangement links TRBV4-2 to TRBJ1-4, with D possibly matching TRBD1 (6 bases). V was trimmed by 4 bases and J by 7 bases, leaving 13 bases between them. Germline V gene data show CDR1 as LGHNA and CDR2 as YNFKEQ. This CDR3 region has 14 residues. The CDR3 here is CASSLRGRGEKLFF. The CDR3 bases are TGTGCCAGCAGCCTTAGGGGCAGGGGTGAAAAACTGTTTTTT.

This clone was detected a few times. This CDR3 reads CASRDRATYEQYF. In nucleotides, the CDR3 is TGTGCCAGCAGGGACAGGGCCACCTACGAGCAGTACTTC. The J gene is TRBJ2-7, the V gene TRBV6-5; 8 bases map to TRBD1. The V and J ends lost 6 bases and 2 bases, in that order; junction bases with no gene match: 3. From germline, CDR1 is MNHEY and CDR2 SVGAGI. CDR3 length: 13 amino acids.

This chain connects TRBV30 to TRBJ1-2; D is possibly TRBD1 (5 bases). Germline loops: CDR1 GTSNPN, CDR2 SVGIG (reference sequence). The CDR3 extends over 15 amino acids. With 0 bases removed from V and 2 bases from J, the gap between germline ends came to 13 bases. DNA of the CDR3: TGTGCCTGGAGTGTAGGGGTGGACCCAAACTATGGCTACACCTTC. This translates into CAWSVGVDPNYGYTF.

The rearrangement joins TRBV11-2 to TRBJ1-1; possible D gene TRBD1, 5 bases. CDR1 and CDR2 from the germline V gene are SGHAT and FQNNGV. Trimming removed 4 bases at V and 2 bases at J, with 8 bases between. The CDR3 is 13 amino acids. CDR3 amino acids: CASSSDTNTEAFF. In DNA, the CDR3 is TGTGCCAGCAGCTCGGACACTAACACTGAAGCTTTCTTT.

This chain links TRBV19 with TRBJ1-2, with no clear D. Trimming cost V 4 bases and J 4 bases, with 13 bases left between them. Germline CDR1 LNHDA, CDR2 SQIVND (reference sequence). The CDR3 totals 14 residues. Here the CDR3 reads CASSTLLYSYGYTF. Here the CDR3 DNA reads TGTGCCAGTAGTACCCTACTTTATAGCTATGGCTACACCTTC.

The V gene is TRBV6-4, the J gene TRBJ1-2; D not resolved. Trimming took 0 bases from V and 2 from J, leaving 10 bases between them. Germline V gene data show CDR1 as MRHNA and CDR2 as SNTAGT. This CDR3 region has 15 residues. The CDR3 reads CASSDSGRPNYGYTF. The CDR3 DNA reads TGTGCCAGCAGTGACTCCGGCAGGCCCAACTATGGCTACACCTTC.

The rearrangement links TRBV3-1 (or the pseudogene TRBV3-2) to TRBJ2-1; TRBD2 matches 14 bases. The CDR3 length is 16 residues. Germline-derived CDR1 and CDR2 are LGHDT and YNNKEL (reference sequence). After removal of 4 bases from V and 6 bases from J, the junction contained 5 bases not matched to a gene. CDR3 nucleotide sequence: TGTGCCAGCAGCCTCAGACTAGCGGGAGGGGTCAATGAGCAGTTCTTC. It encodes CASSLRLAGGVNEQFF.

The chain employs TRBV28 and TRBJ2-1; TRBD2 aligns across 10 bases. With V trimmed by 7 bases and J by 4 bases, 10 bases remained unmatched. The CDR3 is made up of 16 amino acids. Germline CDR1 is MDHEN and CDR2 is SYDVKM. The DNA of the CDR3 is TGTGCCAGCACTTCAATTTCGGGACTAGCGTACAATGAGCAGTTCTTC. This sequence encodes CASTSISGLAYNEQFF.

In this sample, this clone turned up many times. This chain joins TRBV11-2 and TRBJ1-6; TRBD1 matches at 8 bases. Trimming cost V 6 bases and J 7 bases; bases outside gene matches: 11. This CDR3 has 16 residues. CDR1 is SGHAT and CDR2 is FQNNGV in the germline V gene. In DNA, the CDR3 is TGTGCCAGCAGACCTCAGGGGGCAGGGGGCAATTCACCCCTCCACTTT. Protein: CASRPQGAGGNSPLHF.

This clone has a handful of counts. The chain has TRBV3-1 (or the pseudogene TRBV3-2) and TRBJ2-2, with D unresolved. Trimming stripped 9 bases from V and 6 bases from J, with 8 bases between. The germline gives CDR1 LGHDT, CDR2 YNNKEL (reference sequence). This CDR3 is 11 amino acids long. In DNA, the CDR3 is TGTGCCAGTGAGAGGTCCGGGGAGCTGTTTTTT. Amino acids: CASERSGELFF.

This clone was recorded once. The rearrangement uses TRBV2 and TRBJ2-2; TRBD2 is a possible D gene (7 bases). Germline CDR1 reads SNHLY; CDR2 reads FYNNEI. V was pared by 4 bases and J by 4 bases, with 19 bases between. This CDR3 is built from 17 residues. This CDR3 reads CASSVWGGHRTTGELFF. The CDR3 nucleotides read TGTGCCAGCAGTGTTTGGGGGGGGCATCGTACCACCGGGGAGCTGTTTTTT. Combining the CDR3 with reference TRBV2 and TRBJ2-2 gives the whole variable domain EPEVTQTPSHQVTQMGQEVILRCVPISNHLYFYWYRQILGQKVEFLVSFYNNEISEKSEIFDDQFSVERPDGSNFTLKIRSTKLEDSAMYFCASSVWGGHRTTGELFFGEGSRLTVL.

The CDR3 bases are TGTGCCAGCAGCCCGGGATCTAGTGTGAGCGAGCAGTTCTTC. Residues: CASSPGSSVSEQFF. The V gene is TRBV5-4, the J gene TRBJ2-1; perhaps TRBD2 as D (5 bases). Germline V gene data show CDR1 as SGHNT and CDR2 as YYREEE (reference sequence). The CDR3 consists of 14 residues. Trimming stripped 4 bases from V and 10 bases from J, with 18 bases between.

The chain links TRBV6-5 to TRBJ1-5; no firm D call. Germline assignment: CDR1 MNHEY and CDR2 SVGAGI. V was trimmed by 0 bases and J by 6 bases, leaving 6 bases between them. The CDR3 covers 13 residues. In DNA, the CDR3 is TGTGCCAGCAGTTACTCGAGGACTCAGCCCCAGCATTTT. Amino acid sequence: CASSYSRTQPQHF.